These 18 T cell receptor beta chains came from one sample sequenced in a study of identical twins. TCRdb reprocessed the 5' RACE reads with MiXCR, giving one entry per CDR3 protein. The sample yields roughly 690,000 distinct CDR3 sequences, around 20% seen once. The sample also formed part of further work on T cells expressing NK-cell markers.

Sequencing used PBMCs. These receptors all come from a woman under 30 in good health.

The J gene is TRBJ2-1, the V gene TRBV18; D may be TRBD2 (5 bases). The V end was cut by 1 base, the J end by 9 bases, with 7 bases between. The V gene's germline CDR1 is KGHSH and CDR2 LQKENI. The CDR3 is made up of 12 amino acids. CDR3 coding DNA: TGTGCCAGCTCACCACAGGACTCTGAGCAGTTCTTC. Its translation: CASSPQDSEQFF.

This chain uses TRBV10-2 with TRBJ2-3; no reliable D call. CDR3 length equals 12 residues. Trimming removed 4 bases from V and 7 bases from J, with 9 bases in between. CDR1 and CDR2 (germline): WSHSY, SAAADI. The CDR3 sequence: CASSASTNTQYF. The CDR3 bases are TGCGCCAGCAGTGCTTCGACAAATACGCAGTATTTT.

The V call is TRBV6-6, the J call TRBJ2-1; D may be TRBD1 or TRBD2 (5 bases each). The germline gives CDR1 MNHNY, CDR2 SVGAGI (reference sequence). This CDR3 spans 12 amino acids. The V end was cut by 8 bases, the J end by 7 bases, with 12 bases between. The DNA of the CDR3 is TGTGCCAGCGGGGGAATCCGAAATGAGCAGTTCTTC. This encodes CASGGIRNEQFF.

In this sample, this clonotype turned up a few times. CDR3 nucleotides: TGTGCCTGGAACGGGCAGGTCAATCAGCCCCAGCATTTT. Translating it yields CAWNGQVNQPQHF. This sequence joins TRBV30 and TRBJ1-5, with D uncertain. In germline, CDR1 is GTSNPN, CDR2 SVGIG (reference sequence). This CDR3 comprises 13 residues. The V end lost 4 bases, the J end lost 3 bases, and 10 bases lay between the germline ends.

The chain carries TRBV5-5 and TRBJ1-2; D gene unclear. This CDR3 has 12 amino acids. From germline, CDR1 is SGHKS and CDR2 YYEKEE (reference sequence). Trimming cost V 2 bases and J 4 bases, with 6 bases left between them. The CDR3 DNA sequence: TGTGCCAGCAGCTTTAACACCTATGGCTACACCTTC. Residues: CASSFNTYGYTF. Complete variable domain (other parts from reference TRBV5-5 and TRBJ1-2): DAGVTQSPTHLIKTRGQQVTLRCSPISGHKSVSWYQQVLGQGPQFIFQYYEKEERGRGNFPDRFSARQFPNYSSELNVNALLLGDSALYLCASSFNTYGYTFGSGTRLTVV.

This clonotype was picked up many times. The V gene is TRBV12-3 or TRBV12-4, the J gene TRBJ2-5; D call uncertain. The CDR3 loop spans 15 amino acids. V lost 6 bases and J 0 bases, leaving 14 bases between the germline ends. The CDR3: CASSRPDWYQETQYF. The CDR3 bases are TGTGCCAGCAGCCGTCCTGACTGGTACCAAGAGACCCAGTACTTC.

This clonotype has more than one count but fewer than ten. This chain uses TRBV9 with TRBJ2-1; 9 bases align to TRBD1. The V segment lost 3 bases and the J segment 4 bases; nucleotides outside the gene matches: 5. Per germline, CDR1 SGDLS and CDR2 YYNGEE. CDR3 size: 15 residues. The chain's CDR3 is CASSGGTGQYNEQFF. The CDR3 DNA reads as TGTGCCAGCAGCGGGGGGACAGGGCAATACAATGAGCAGTTCTTC.

The V and J genes are TRBV3-1 and TRBJ1-2, with 7 bases identical to TRBD1. The CDR3 extends over 14 amino acids. V lost 3 bases to trimming and J lost 8 bases; unmatched junction nucleotides: 9. Looked up from germline, CDR1 is LGHDT and CDR2 is YNNKEL (reference sequence). The CDR3 DNA is TGTGCCAGCAGCCAGCTGGACAGGTATCTAGGCTACACCTTC. Protein product: CASSQLDRYLGYTF.

This chain joins TRBV19 and TRBJ1-5, with 7 bases lining up with TRBD1. Per germline, CDR1 LNHDA and CDR2 SQIVND (reference sequence). The CDR3 is made up of 16 amino acids. After removal of 5 bases from V and 4 bases from J, the junction contained 11 bases not matched to a gene. CDR3 coding DNA: TGTGCCAGTAGTCGAAGAGGGGGCGCGGGGAATCAGCCCCAGCATTTT. Its translation: CASSRRGGAGNQPQHF.

The chain joins TRBV7-2 to TRBJ2-3; D not certain. V lost 9 bases and J 5 bases, leaving 9 bases between the germline ends. This CDR3 comprises 11 residues. Germline loops: CDR1 SGHTA, CDR2 FQGNSA. The CDR3 DNA reads TGTGCCAGTATGGTGCGAGATACGCAGTATTTT. Translated: CASMVRDTQYF.

The CDR3 region has the DNA TGCAGTGCGGCTCTAGCGGGAGGCCAACCCTACAATGAGCAGTTCTTC. Protein: CSAALAGGQPYNEQFF. This sequence joins TRBV20-1 and TRBJ2-1; 11 bases map to TRBD2. This CDR3 comprises 16 residues. Looked up from germline, CDR1 is DFQATT and CDR2 is SNEGSKA (reference sequence). Trimming cost V 6 bases and J 2 bases; bases outside gene matches: 9.

The CDR3 DNA is TGCAGCGGGACTAGCGGGTTACTAGATGATGAGCAGTTCTTC. Translating gives CSGTSGLLDDEQFF. The chain links TRBV29-1 to TRBJ2-1; TRBD2 agrees at 11 bases. From germline, CDR1 is SQVTM and CDR2 ANQGSEA. The CDR3 sequence is 14 residues long. Trimming cost V 7 bases and J 8 bases; bases outside gene matches: 10.

This clonotype was seen only once. The genes are TRBV20-1 and TRBJ2-7; TRBD1 might be the D (5 bases). CDR1 is DFQATT and CDR2 is SNEGSKA in the germline V gene (reference sequence). V was clipped by 2 bases and J by 0 bases, with 8 bases between them. The CDR3 contains 13 residues. As DNA, the CDR3 is TGCAGTGCTAGACAGGGCTACTCCTACGAGCAGTACTTC. It encodes CSARQGYSYEQYF.

The chain uses TRBV7-2 and TRBJ2-1; 7 bases are shared with TRBD2. Germline V gives CDR1 SGHTA, CDR2 FQGNSA. V gave up 5 bases and J gave up 1 base; unmatched junction bases: 11. The CDR3 covers 17 residues. CDR3 sequence (DNA): TGTGCCAGCAGCAGGAAAAGTAGCGGGTATTCCTACAATGAGCAGTTCTTC. It translates to CASSRKSSGYSYNEQFF.

This clonotype was seen a handful of times. This chain uses TRBV10-3 with TRBJ2-3; 9 bases are shared with TRBD2. The CDR3 sequence is 16 residues long. J lost 3 bases, V lost 2 bases, and 6 bases had no gene match. Germline V CDR1 and CDR2: ENHRY, SYGVKD. The CDR3 is CAISEASGARTDTQYF. DNA of the CDR3: TGTGCCATCAGTGAGGCTAGCGGGGCTAGGACAGATACGCAGTATTTT.

DNA for the CDR3: TGCGCCAGCAGCTTCGGATCAAAGGGTTTCACTGAAGCTTTCTTT. Its protein is CASSFGSKGFTEAFF. The rearrangement links TRBV5-1 to TRBJ1-1; no definite D call. The CDR3 sequence is 15 residues long. V was cut by 2 bases and J by 4 bases, with 15 bases left in between. CDR1 and CDR2 from the germline V gene are SGHRS and YFSETQ.

This clonotype has only a few counts. V usage is TRBV7-6 and J usage is TRBJ2-2; 14 bases are shared with TRBD2. V gave up 5 bases and J gave up 6 bases; unmatched junction bases: 11. This CDR3 has 18 residues. The germline gives CDR1 SGHVS, CDR2 FNYEAQ. CDR3 in amino acids: CASSQKSPGLAGAGELFF. The CDR3 region has the DNA TGTGCCAGCAGCCAAAAATCCCCGGGACTAGCGGGGGCCGGGGAGCTGTTTTTT.

This chain uses TRBV5-1 with TRBJ1-2, with 7 bases lining up with TRBD1. This CDR3 comprises 13 residues. Germline V CDR1 and CDR2: SGHRS, YFSETQ. V was clipped by 4 bases and J by 5 bases; unmatched bases: 5. The chain's CDR3 is CASSTGTEYGYTF. The CDR3 nucleotides are TGCGCCAGCAGCACAGGGACAGAGTATGGCTACACCTTC.